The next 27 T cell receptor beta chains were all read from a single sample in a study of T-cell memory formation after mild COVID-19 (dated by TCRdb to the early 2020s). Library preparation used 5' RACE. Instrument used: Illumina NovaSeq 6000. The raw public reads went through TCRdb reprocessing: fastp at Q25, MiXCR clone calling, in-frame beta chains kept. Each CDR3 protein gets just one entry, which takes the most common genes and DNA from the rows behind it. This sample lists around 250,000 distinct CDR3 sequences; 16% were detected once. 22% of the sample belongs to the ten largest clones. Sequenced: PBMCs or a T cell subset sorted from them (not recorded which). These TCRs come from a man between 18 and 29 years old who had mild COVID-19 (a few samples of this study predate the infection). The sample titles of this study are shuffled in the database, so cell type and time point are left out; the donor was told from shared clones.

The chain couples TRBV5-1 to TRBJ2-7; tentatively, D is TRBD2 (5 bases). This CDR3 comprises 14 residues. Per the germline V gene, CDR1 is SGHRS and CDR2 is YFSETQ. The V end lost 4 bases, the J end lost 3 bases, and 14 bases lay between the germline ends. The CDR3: CASSANGGFYEQYV. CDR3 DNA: TGCGCCAGCAGCGCCAATGGAGGTTTCTACGAGCAGTACGTC.

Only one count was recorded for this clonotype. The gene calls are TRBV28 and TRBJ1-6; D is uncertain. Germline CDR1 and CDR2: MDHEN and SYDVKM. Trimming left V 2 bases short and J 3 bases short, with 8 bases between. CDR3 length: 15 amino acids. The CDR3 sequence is CASSLGLRYNSPLHF. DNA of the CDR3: TGTGCCAGCAGTTTAGGACTCCGCTATAATTCACCCCTCCACTTT.

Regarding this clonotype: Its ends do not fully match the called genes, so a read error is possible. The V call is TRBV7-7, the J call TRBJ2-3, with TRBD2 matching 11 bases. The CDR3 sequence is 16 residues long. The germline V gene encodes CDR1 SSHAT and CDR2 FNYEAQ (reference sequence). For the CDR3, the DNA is TGTGCTAGCAGCTTAACTAGCGGGGGCATCACAGATACGCAGTATTTT. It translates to CASSLTSGGITDTQYF.

Written as DNA, the CDR3 is TGCAGTGCCTACGGCCCGAACACTGAAGCTTTCTTT. Protein product: CSAYGPNTEAFF. The chain combines TRBV20-1 with TRBJ1-1; D is unclear. V was clipped by 6 bases and J by 1 base, with 9 bases between them. CDR3 length equals 12 residues. Per the germline V gene, CDR1 is DFQATT and CDR2 is SNEGSKA (reference sequence).

The CDR3 here is CASRETGTGYRAFF. The DNA of the CDR3 is TGTGCCAGCAGGGAAACCGGGACAGGGTATCGAGCTTTCTTT. The V gene is TRBV12-3 or TRBV12-4, the J gene TRBJ1-1; 9 bases line up with TRBD1. With V trimmed by 6 bases and J by 10 bases, 12 bases remained unmatched. The CDR3 runs 14 residues.

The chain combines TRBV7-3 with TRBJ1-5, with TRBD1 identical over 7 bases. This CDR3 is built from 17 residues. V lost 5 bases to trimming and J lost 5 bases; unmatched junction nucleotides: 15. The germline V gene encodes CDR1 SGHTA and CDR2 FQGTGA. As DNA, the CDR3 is TGTGCCAGCAGCGCCAACAGGGGACCAGATTCTCATCAGCCCCAGCATTTT. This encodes CASSANRGPDSHQPQHF. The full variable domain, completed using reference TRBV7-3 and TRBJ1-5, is GAGVSQTPSNKVTEKGKYVELRCDPISGHTALYWYRQSLGQGPEFLIYFQGTGAADDSGLPNDRFFAVRPEGSVSTLKIQRTERGDSAVYLCASSANRGPDSHQPQHFGDGTRLSIL.

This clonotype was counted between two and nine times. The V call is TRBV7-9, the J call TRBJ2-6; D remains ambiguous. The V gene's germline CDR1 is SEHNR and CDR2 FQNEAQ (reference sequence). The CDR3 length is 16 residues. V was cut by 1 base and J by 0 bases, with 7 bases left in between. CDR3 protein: CASSLEPHSGANVLTF. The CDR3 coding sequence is TGTGCCAGCAGCTTAGAGCCCCACTCTGGGGCCAACGTCCTGACTTTC.

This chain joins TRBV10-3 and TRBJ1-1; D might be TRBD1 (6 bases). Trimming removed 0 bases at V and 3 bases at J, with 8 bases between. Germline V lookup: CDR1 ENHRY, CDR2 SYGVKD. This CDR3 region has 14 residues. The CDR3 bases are TGTGCCATCAGTGAGTCCACAGGGCACACTGAAGCTTTCTTT. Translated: CAISESTGHTEAFF.

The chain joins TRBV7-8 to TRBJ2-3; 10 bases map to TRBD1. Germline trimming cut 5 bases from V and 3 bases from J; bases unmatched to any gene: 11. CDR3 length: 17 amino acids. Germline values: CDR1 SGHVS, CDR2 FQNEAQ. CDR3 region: CASSTRSGTGVTDTQYF. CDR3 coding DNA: TGTGCCAGCAGCACCCGATCCGGGACAGGGGTAACAGATACGCAGTATTTT.

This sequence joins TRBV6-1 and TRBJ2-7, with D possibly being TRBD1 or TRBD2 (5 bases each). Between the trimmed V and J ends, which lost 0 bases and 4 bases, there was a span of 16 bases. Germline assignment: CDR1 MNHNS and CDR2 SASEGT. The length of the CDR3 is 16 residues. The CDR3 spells CASSEARGQMGYEQYF. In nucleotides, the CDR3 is TGTGCCAGCAGTGAAGCGAGGGGCCAGATGGGGTACGAGCAGTACTTC.

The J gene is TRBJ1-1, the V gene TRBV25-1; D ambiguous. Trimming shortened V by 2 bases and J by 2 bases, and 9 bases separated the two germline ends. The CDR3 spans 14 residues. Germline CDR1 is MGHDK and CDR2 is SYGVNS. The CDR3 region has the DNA TGTGCCAGCAGTGAAGGATGGGGAAACACTGAAGCTTTCTTT. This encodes CASSEGWGNTEAFF.

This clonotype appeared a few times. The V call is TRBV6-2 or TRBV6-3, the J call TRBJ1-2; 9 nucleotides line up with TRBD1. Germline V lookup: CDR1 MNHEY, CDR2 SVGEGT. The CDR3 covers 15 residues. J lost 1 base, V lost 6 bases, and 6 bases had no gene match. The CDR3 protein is CASSATGGINYGYTF. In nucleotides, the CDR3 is TGTGCCAGCAGCGCGACAGGGGGAATTAACTATGGCTACACCTTC.

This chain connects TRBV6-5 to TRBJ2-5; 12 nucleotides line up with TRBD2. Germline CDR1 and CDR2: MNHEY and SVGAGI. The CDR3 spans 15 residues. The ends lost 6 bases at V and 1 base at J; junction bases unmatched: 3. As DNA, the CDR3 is TGTGCCAGCAGGCGGACTAGCGGGGCCCAAGAGACCCAGTACTTC. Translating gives CASRRTSGAQETQYF.

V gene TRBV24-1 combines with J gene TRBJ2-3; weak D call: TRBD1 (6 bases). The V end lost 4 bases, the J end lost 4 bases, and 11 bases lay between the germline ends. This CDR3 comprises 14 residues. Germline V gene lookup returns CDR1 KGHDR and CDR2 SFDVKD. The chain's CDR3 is CATSDAGESDTQYF. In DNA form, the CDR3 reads TGTGCCACCAGTGACGCAGGGGAGTCAGATACGCAGTATTTT.

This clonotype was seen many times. CDR3 bases: TGTGCCTGGAACAGGGCGGATACGCAGTATTTT. This translates into CAWNRADTQYF. V is TRBV30 and J is TRBJ2-3; D perhaps matches TRBD1 (6 bases). Trimming removed 4 bases at V and 6 bases at J, with 8 bases between. Germline V gene data show CDR1 as GTSNPN and CDR2 as SVGIG (reference sequence). The CDR3 runs 11 residues.

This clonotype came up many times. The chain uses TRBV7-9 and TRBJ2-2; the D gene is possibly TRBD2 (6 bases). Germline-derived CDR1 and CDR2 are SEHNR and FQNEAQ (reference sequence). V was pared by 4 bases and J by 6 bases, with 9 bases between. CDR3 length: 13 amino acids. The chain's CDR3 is CASSYGTPGELFF. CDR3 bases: TGTGCCAGCAGCTACGGGACTCCCGGGGAGCTGTTTTTT.

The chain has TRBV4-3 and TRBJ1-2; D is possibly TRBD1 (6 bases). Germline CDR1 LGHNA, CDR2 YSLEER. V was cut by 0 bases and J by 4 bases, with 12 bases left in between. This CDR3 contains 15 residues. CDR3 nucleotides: TGCGCCAGCAGCCAAGAGGGCCAGGGGAGCTATGGCTACACCTTC. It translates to CASSQEGQGSYGYTF.

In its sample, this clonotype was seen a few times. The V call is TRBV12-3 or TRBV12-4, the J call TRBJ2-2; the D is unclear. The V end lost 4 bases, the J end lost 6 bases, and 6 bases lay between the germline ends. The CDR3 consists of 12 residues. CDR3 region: CASSSGSGELFF. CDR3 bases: TGTGCCAGCAGTTCTGGCTCCGGGGAGCTGTTTTTT.

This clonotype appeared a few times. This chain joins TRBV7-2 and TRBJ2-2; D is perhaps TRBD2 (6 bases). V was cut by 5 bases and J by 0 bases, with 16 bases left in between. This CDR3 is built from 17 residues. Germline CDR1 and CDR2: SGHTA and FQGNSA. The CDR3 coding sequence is TGTGCCAGCAGCGCGGGGACTGATTTTACGAACACCGGGGAGCTGTTTTTT. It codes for CASSAGTDFTNTGELFF.

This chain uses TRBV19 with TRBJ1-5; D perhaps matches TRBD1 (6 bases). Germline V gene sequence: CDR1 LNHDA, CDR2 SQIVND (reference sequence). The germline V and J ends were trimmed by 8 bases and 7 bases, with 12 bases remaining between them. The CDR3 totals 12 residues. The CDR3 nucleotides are TGTGCCAGTTCAGGGGTGAGACAGCCCCAGCATTTT. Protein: CASSGVRQPQHF.

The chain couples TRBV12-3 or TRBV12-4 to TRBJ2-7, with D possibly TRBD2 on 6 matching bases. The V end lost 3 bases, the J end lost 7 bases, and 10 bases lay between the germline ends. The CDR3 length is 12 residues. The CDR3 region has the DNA TGTGCCAGCAGTTTTGGGGGAGGAGAGCAGTACGTC. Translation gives CASSFGGGEQYV.

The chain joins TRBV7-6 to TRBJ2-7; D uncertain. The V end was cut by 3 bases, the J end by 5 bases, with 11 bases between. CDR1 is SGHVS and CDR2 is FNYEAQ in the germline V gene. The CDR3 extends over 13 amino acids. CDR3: CASSLTVWDEQYV. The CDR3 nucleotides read TGTGCCAGCAGCTTGACGGTTTGGGACGAGCAGTACGTC.

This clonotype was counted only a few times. Here the CDR3 reads CASSYSGIRRQYF. The CDR3 nucleotides read TGTGCCAGCAGTTACTCTGGGATCCGGAGGCAGTATTTT. V usage is TRBV6-2 or TRBV6-3 and J usage is TRBJ2-3; D not resolved. Trimming cost V 0 bases and J 11 bases, with 12 bases left between them. The CDR3 is made up of 13 amino acids. Germline assignment: CDR1 MNHEY and CDR2 SVGEGT.

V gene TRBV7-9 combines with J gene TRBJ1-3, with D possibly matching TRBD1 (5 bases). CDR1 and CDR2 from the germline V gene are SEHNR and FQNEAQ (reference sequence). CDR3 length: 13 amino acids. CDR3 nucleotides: TGTGCTAGAGGGGATTCGGCTGGAAACACCATATATTTT. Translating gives CARGDSAGNTIYF.

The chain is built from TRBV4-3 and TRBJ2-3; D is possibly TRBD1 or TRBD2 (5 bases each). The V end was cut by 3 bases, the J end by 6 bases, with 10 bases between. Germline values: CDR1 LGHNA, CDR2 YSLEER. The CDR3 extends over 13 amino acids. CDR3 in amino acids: CASSQSGTDTQYF. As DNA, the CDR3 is TGCGCCAGCAGCCAGTCGGGGACCGATACGCAGTATTTT.

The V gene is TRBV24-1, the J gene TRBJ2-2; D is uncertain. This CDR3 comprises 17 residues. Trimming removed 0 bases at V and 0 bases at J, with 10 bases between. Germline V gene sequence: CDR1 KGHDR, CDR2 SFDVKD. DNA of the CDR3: TGTGCCACCAGTGATTTGGAGATATCCGCGAACACCGGGGAGCTGTTTTTT. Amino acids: CATSDLEISANTGELFF.

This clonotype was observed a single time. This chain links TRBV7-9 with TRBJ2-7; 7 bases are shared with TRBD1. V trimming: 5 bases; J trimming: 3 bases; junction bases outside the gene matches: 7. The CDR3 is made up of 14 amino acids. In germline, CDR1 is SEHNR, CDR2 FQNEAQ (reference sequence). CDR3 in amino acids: CASSTQTGNYEQYF. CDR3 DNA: TGTGCCAGCAGCACCCAGACAGGGAACTACGAGCAGTACTTC.